The 22 T cell receptor beta chains below were found in one sample sequenced in a study of breast tumors, draining lymph nodes, adjacent tissues (dated by TCRdb to 2016 to 2017). Receptor amplification or capture employed multiplex PCR. Sequencing instrument: Illumina HiSeq 2000. In TCRdb, the public reads were trimmed at Q25 with fastp and aligned with MiXCR, with productive beta chains retained. Entries that share a CDR3 protein sequence are merged under the most common genes and DNA. Counted in this sample were 17,000 or so distinct CDR3 sequences; about 60% of them appeared once. About 20% of the sample is in the top ten clones. What was sequenced was tumor-adjacent breast tissue. The origin of the receptors is a female donor with breast cancer. Some clones in this sample may be carry-over from other donors' samples.

Only one count was recorded for this clonotype. The rearrangement joins TRBV5-6 to TRBJ2-7, with D possibly matching TRBD1 (5 bases). Germline V gene data show CDR1 as SGHDT and CDR2 as YYEEEE. V was trimmed by 4 bases and J by 6 bases, leaving 11 bases between them. The CDR3 has 12 amino acids. Here the CDR3 reads CASSKGASEQYV. Written as DNA, the CDR3 is TGTGCCAGCAGCAAAGGGGCCTCCGAGCAGTACGTC.

A single count supports this clonotype. The rearrangement links TRBV5-5 to TRBJ1-4, with 9 nucleotides matching TRBD1. Trimming removed 3 bases from V and 8 bases from J; junction bases left unmatched: 2. CDR3 length: 13 amino acids. CDR1 is SGHKS and CDR2 is YYEKEE in the germline V gene (reference sequence). The CDR3, as DNA: TGTGCCAGCAGCTCGGGACAGGGCGAAAAACTGTTTTTT. It encodes CASSSGQGEKLFF. The full variable domain, rest sourced from reference TRBV5-5 and TRBJ1-4, is DAGVTQSPTHLIKTRGQQVTLRCSPISGHKSVSWYQQVLGQGPQFIFQYYEKEERGRGNFPDRFSARQFPNYSSELNVNALLLGDSALYLCASSSGQGEKLFFGSGTQLSVL.

The J gene is TRBJ2-7, the V gene TRBV5-5; 8 bases map to TRBD1. V was pared by 0 bases and J by 6 bases, with 5 bases of the junction left unmatched. Per the germline V gene, CDR1 is SGHKS and CDR2 is YYEKEE (reference sequence). CDR3 size: 14 residues. CDR3 nucleotides: TGTGCCAGCAGCTTGGGGACAGGGAAAGGCGAGCAGTACTTC. Amino acid sequence: CASSLGTGKGEQYF.

The chain carries TRBV9 and TRBJ2-3; 13 nucleotides agree with TRBD2. The CDR3 loop spans 19 amino acids. The V segment lost 1 base and the J segment 0 bases; nucleotides outside the gene matches: 8. Germline CDR1 SGDLS, CDR2 YYNGEE. The CDR3 sequence: CASSVSETSGGWSTDTQYF. CDR3 coding DNA: TGTGCCAGCAGCGTATCCGAGACTAGCGGGGGGTGGAGCACAGATACGCAGTATTTT.

The J gene is TRBJ1-4, the V gene TRBV25-1, with TRBD1 identical over 7 bases. The CDR3 covers 15 residues. CDR1 and CDR2 from the germline V gene are MGHDK and SYGVNS. Trimming at V came to 4 bases and at J to 2 bases, leaving 4 bases not matched to a gene. CDR3 in DNA: TGTGCCAGCAGTGCCGAGGGGGCGACTAATGAAAAACTGTTTTTT. Protein: CASSAEGATNEKLFF.

The V gene is TRBV5-1, the J gene TRBJ2-7; 7 bases map to TRBD1. This CDR3 comprises 16 residues. J gave up 5 bases and V 4 bases, and 15 bases lay outside the gene matches. Germline V gene lookup returns CDR1 SGHRS and CDR2 YFSETQ. The DNA for the CDR3 is TGCGCCAGCAGCCAACCGACAGGGTCGGGTAATGACGAGCAGTACTTC. Translating gives CASSQPTGSGNDEQYF.

This chain connects TRBV5-6 to TRBJ2-7; 8 nucleotides line up with TRBD2. V trimming: 2 bases; J trimming: 4 bases; junction bases outside the gene matches: 5. Germline V gene lookup returns CDR1 SGHDT and CDR2 YYEEEE. The CDR3 covers 14 residues. CDR3 nucleotides: TGTGCCAGCAGCTTAGGGACTAGTCTGTACGAGCAGTACTTC. Encoded protein: CASSLGTSLYEQYF.

The rearrangement uses TRBV11-3 and TRBJ1-6; maybe TRBD1 (5 bases). The CDR3 totals 15 residues. V dropped 4 bases and J dropped 9 bases, with 16 bases sitting between them. CDR1 is SGHNT, CDR2 YENEEA, per germline. The CDR3 loop is CASSSGGGSGSPLHF. DNA of the CDR3: TGTGCCAGCAGCTCTGGGGGGGGGAGTGGTTCACCCCTCCACTTT. Together with reference TRBV11-3 and TRBJ1-6, the CDR3 gives the full variable domain: EAGVVQSPRYKIIEKKQPVAFWCNPISGHNTLYWYLQNLGQGPELLIRYENEEAVDDSQLPKDRFSAERLKGVDSTLKIQPAELGDSAVYLCASSSGGGSGSPLHFGNGTRLTVT.

J is TRBJ2-7 and V is TRBV20-1, with TRBD1 matching over 7 bases. The CDR3 is 13 residues long. The junction had 5 bases not matched to a gene; V was cut back by 5 bases and J by 1 base. Germline V gene sequence: CDR1 DFQATT, CDR2 SNEGSKA (reference sequence). DNA for the CDR3: TGCAGTGCTGGCCGGGACAGTTCCTACGAGCAGTACTTC. As protein: CSAGRDSSYEQYF.

The chain employs TRBV27 and TRBJ1-3; D perhaps matches TRBD1 (5 bases). Germline CDR1 reads MNHEY; CDR2 reads SMNVEV (reference sequence). There are 16 residues in the CDR3. V was cut by 2 bases and J by 0 bases, with 11 bases left in between. The CDR3 nucleotides read TGTGCCAGCAGTTTAAAATATGACAGCTCTGGAAACACCATATATTTT. As protein: CASSLKYDSSGNTIYF.

The V gene is TRBV20-1, the J gene TRBJ1-2; D unclear. Germline CDR1 reads DFQATT; CDR2 reads SNEGSKA (reference sequence). The CDR3 loop spans 12 amino acids. With 6 bases removed from V and 0 bases from J, the gap between germline ends came to 8 bases. The CDR3 bases are TGCAGTGCCACAAGCCCTAACTATGGCTACACCTTC. Its protein is CSATSPNYGYTF.

By sample share, this clonotype is large. The chain recombines TRBV9 with TRBJ1-6; D possibly corresponds to TRBD1 (6 bases). CDR1 SGDLS and CDR2 YYNGEE come from the germline V gene. Trimming stripped 0 bases from V and 10 bases from J, with 14 bases between. The CDR3 is made up of 15 amino acids. CDR3 region: CASSVAGGSGSPLHF. CDR3 DNA: TGTGCCAGCAGCGTAGCTGGGGGCAGTGGGTCACCCCTCCACTTT.

Judged by abundance, this clonotype is medium-sized (0.01 to 0.1%). J is TRBJ1-2 and V is TRBV11-2; 7 positions match TRBD1. The germline V gene encodes CDR1 SGHAT and CDR2 FQNNGV. Trimming took 6 bases from V and 5 from J; bases not matched to a gene: 6. The CDR3 is 13 residues long. Here the CDR3 reads CASSFDRVYGYTF. For the CDR3, the DNA is TGTGCCAGCAGTTTCGACAGGGTTTATGGCTACACCTTC.

The table lists this clonotype with many counts. The chain is built from TRBV5-1 and TRBJ1-6; possibly TRBD1 for D (6 bases). There are 17 residues in the CDR3. Trimming removed 0 bases from V and 13 bases from J, with 23 bases in between. Germline V gives CDR1 SGHRS, CDR2 YFSETQ. CDR3 in amino acids: CASSLGDSDSVLSPLHF. CDR3 in DNA: TGCGCCAGCAGCTTGGGGGATTCGGACAGCGTTTTGTCGCCCCTCCACTTT.

Sample share makes this clonotype medium-sized. J is TRBJ1-2 and V is TRBV12-5; D ambiguous. The V end was cut by 3 bases, the J end by 8 bases, with 10 bases between. Germline lookup yields CDR1 LGHNT and CDR2 FRNRAP. This CDR3 is built from 12 residues. CDR3 nucleotide sequence: TGTGCTAGTGGTTTCGAGGGCTTGGGCTACACCTTC. Translating it yields CASGFEGLGYTF.

At least ten counts were recorded for this clonotype. J is TRBJ1-1 and V is TRBV5-6, with no clear D. Germline V gene data show CDR1 as SGHDT and CDR2 as YYEEEE. The CDR3 sequence is 13 residues long. V was trimmed by 2 bases and J by 1 base, leaving 6 bases between them. The chain's CDR3 is CASSFLPNTEAFF. CDR3 DNA sequence: TGTGCCAGCAGCTTCTTACCGAACACTGAAGCTTTCTTT. Combining the CDR3 with reference TRBV5-6 and TRBJ1-1 gives the whole variable domain DAGVTQSPTHLIKTRGQQVTLRCSPKSGHDTVSWYQQALGQGPQFIFQYYEEEERQRGNFPDRFSGHQFPNYSSELNVNALLLGDSALYLCASSFLPNTEAFFGQGTRLTVV.

This clonotype rates as medium-sized. This sequence joins TRBV12-3 or TRBV12-4 and TRBJ2-3, with unresolved D. This CDR3 comprises 14 residues. V gave up 7 bases and J gave up 0 bases, with 11 bases separating them. CDR3 region: CASKVGRSTDTQYF. The CDR3 nucleotides read TGTGCCAGCAAAGTAGGCAGGAGCACAGATACGCAGTATTTT.

The rearrangement joins TRBV9 to TRBJ2-3, with TRBD2 identical over 8 bases. The V and J ends lost 6 bases and 6 bases, in that order; junction bases with no gene match: 6. The V gene's germline CDR1 is SGDLS and CDR2 YYNGEE. CDR3 size: 13 residues. The CDR3 region is CASTVAGSDTQYF. The CDR3 region has the DNA TGTGCCAGCACAGTAGCGGGGTCGGATACGCAGTATTTT.

Sample share makes this clonotype medium-sized. This rearrangement joins TRBV7-2 to TRBJ1-2; perhaps TRBD1 as D (5 bases). V was trimmed by 1 base and J by 8 bases, leaving 17 bases between them. Germline V lookup: CDR1 SGHTA, CDR2 FQGNSA. The CDR3 length is 15 residues. For the CDR3, the DNA is TGTGCCAGCAGCTTAGGACAGCCGGTGCGAGGGGGCTACACCTTC. Encoded protein: CASSLGQPVRGGYTF.

The V and J genes are TRBV7-9 and TRBJ2-7; TRBD1 matches at 11 bases. V shed 5 bases, J shed 4 bases, and the junction held 4 bases outside the gene matches. The CDR3 is 14 amino acids. Germline V CDR1 and CDR2: SEHNR, FQNEAQ (reference sequence). CDR3 amino acids: CASSHRDRGYEQYF. For the CDR3, the DNA is TGTGCCAGCAGCCACCGGGACAGGGGGTACGAGCAGTACTTC.

V and J are TRBV2 and TRBJ1-4; D is uncertain. The CDR3 totals 14 residues. V was pared by 8 bases and J by 5 bases, with 15 bases between. Germline CDR1 is SNHLY and CDR2 is FYNNEI. CDR3: CASLPMRENEKLFF. The CDR3 DNA reads as TGTGCCAGCCTCCCCATGAGGGAAAATGAAAAACTGTTTTTT.

The chain employs TRBV24-1 and TRBJ2-5; 9 bases line up with TRBD1. Per the germline V gene, CDR1 is KGHDR and CDR2 is SFDVKD. V was pared by 6 bases and J by 2 bases, with 6 bases of the junction left unmatched. The CDR3 loop spans 15 amino acids. DNA of the CDR3: TGTGCCACCAGTACCGGGACAGGGTTACAAGAGACCCAGTACTTC. It encodes CATSTGTGLQETQYF.